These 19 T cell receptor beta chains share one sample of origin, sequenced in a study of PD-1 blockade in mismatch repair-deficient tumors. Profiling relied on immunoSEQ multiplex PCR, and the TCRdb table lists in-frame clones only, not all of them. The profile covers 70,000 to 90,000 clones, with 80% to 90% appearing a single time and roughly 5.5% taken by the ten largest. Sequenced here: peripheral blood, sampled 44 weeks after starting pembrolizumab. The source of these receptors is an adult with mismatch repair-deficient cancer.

CDR3 amino acids: CASRPGTGGTDTQYF. CDR3 coding DNA: TGTGCCAGTAGACCCGGGACAGGGGGCACAGATACGCAGTATTTT. This rearrangement joins TRBV19 to TRBJ2-3, with 10 positions matching TRBD1. Germline V gene lookup returns CDR1 LNHDA and CDR2 SQIVND (reference sequence). The CDR3 is made up of 15 amino acids. V shed 6 bases and J 1 base; nucleotides not matched to a gene: 4.

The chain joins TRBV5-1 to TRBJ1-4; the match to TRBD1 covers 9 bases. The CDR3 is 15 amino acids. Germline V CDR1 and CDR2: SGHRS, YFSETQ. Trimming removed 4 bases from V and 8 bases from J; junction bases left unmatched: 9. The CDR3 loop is CASSPAGTGSEKLFF. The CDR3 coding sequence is TGCGCCAGCAGCCCGGCTGGGACAGGGTCCGAAAAACTGTTTTTT. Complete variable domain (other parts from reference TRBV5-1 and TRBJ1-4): KAGVTQTPRYLIKTRGQQVTLSCSPISGHRSVSWYQQTPGQGLQFLFEYFSETQRNKGNFPGRFSGRQFSNSRSEMNVSTLELGDSALYLCASSPAGTGSEKLFFGSGTQLSVL.

CDR3 sequence (DNA): TGCGCCAGCAGCTTGGCCAGTGGAGGGGGCGCGACTAGCGGGGGTTTTTCCTACAATGAGCAGTTCTTC. It codes for CASSLASGGGATSGGFSYNEQFF. V usage is TRBV5-1 and J usage is TRBJ2-1, with 12 positions matching TRBD2. The length of the CDR3 is 23 residues. The trim removed 0 bases at V and 1 base at J, leaving 20 bases unmatched. The germline gives CDR1 SGHRS, CDR2 YFSETQ. Full variable domain (missing parts from reference TRBV5-1 and TRBJ2-1): KAGVTQTPRYLIKTRGQQVTLSCSPISGHRSVSWYQQTPGQGLQFLFEYFSETQRNKGNFPGRFSGRQFSNSRSEMNVSTLELGDSALYLCASSLASGGGATSGGFSYNEQFFGPGTRLTVL.

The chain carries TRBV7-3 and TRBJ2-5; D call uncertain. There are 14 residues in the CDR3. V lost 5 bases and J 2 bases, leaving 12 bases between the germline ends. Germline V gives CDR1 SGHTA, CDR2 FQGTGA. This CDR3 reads CASSPHRNQETQYF. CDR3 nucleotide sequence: TGTGCCAGCAGCCCGCACAGAAATCAAGAGACCCAGTACTTC.

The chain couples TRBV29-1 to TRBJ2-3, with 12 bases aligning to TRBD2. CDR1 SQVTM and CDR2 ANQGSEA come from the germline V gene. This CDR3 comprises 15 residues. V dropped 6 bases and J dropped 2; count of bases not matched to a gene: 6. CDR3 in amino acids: CSVRASGRATDTQYF. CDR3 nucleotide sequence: TGCAGCGTCCGTGCTAGCGGGAGGGCCACAGATACGCAGTATTTT.

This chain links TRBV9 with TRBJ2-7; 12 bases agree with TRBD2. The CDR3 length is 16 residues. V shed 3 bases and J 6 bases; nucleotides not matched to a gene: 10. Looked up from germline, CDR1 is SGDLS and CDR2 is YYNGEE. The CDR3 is CASSAKTSGSVTEQYF. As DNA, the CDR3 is TGTGCCAGCAGCGCCAAGACTAGCGGGAGCGTAACCGAGCAGTACTTC.

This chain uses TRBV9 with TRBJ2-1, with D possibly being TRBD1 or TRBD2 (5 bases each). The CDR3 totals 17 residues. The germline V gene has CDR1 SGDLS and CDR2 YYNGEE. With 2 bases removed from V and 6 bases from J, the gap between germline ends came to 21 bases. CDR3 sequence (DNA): TGTGCCAGCAGCGTTGACTTCGGGACCACCCTAGGCAATGAGCAGTTCTTC. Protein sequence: CASSVDFGTTLGNEQFF.

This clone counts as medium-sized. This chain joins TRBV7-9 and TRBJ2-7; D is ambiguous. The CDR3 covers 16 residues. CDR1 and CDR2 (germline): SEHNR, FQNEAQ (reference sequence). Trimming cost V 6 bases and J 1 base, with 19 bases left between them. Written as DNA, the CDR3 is TGTGCCAGCAGTTCAAACGTCGGAGTTAGATCCTACGAGCAGTACTTC. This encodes CASSSNVGVRSYEQYF. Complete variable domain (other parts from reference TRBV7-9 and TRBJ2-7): DTGVSQNPRHKITKRGQNVTFRCDPISEHNRLYWYRQTLGQGPEFLTYFQNEAQLEKSRLLSDRFSAERPKGSFSTLEIQRTEQGDSAMYLCASSSNVGVRSYEQYFGPGTRLTVT.

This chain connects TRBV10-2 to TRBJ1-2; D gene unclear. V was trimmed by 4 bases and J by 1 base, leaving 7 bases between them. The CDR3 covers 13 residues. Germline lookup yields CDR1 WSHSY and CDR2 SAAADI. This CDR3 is CASSVRINYGYTF. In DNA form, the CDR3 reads TGCGCCAGCAGTGTTAGAATTAACTATGGCTACACCTTC.

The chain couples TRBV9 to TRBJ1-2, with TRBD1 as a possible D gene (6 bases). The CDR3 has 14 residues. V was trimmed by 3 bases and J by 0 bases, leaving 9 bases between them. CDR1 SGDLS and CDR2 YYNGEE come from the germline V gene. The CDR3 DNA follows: TGTGCCAGCAGCGCGGACAGCACTAACTATGGCTACACCTTC. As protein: CASSADSTNYGYTF.

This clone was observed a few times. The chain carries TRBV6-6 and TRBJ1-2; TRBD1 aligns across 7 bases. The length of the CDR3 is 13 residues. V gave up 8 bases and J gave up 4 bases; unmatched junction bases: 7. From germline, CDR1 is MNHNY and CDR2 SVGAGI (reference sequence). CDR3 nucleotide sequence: TGTGCCAGCGGACAGGACAGTCCCTATGGCTACACCTTC. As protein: CASGQDSPYGYTF.

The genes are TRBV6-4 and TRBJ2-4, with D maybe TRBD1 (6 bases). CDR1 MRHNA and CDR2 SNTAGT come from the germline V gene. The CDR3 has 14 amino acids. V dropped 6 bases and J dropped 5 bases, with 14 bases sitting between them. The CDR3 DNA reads TGTGCCAGCAGCCCCACGGCAGGGGAAAACATTCAGTACTTC. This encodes CASSPTAGENIQYF.

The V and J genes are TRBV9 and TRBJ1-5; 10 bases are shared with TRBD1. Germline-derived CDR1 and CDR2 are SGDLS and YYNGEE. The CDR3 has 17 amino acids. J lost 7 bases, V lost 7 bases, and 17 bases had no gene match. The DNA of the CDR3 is TGTGCCAGCGACTCTCGGCCGGGACAGGGGTTCCGACAGCCCCAGCATTTT. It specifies CASDSRPGQGFRQPQHF.

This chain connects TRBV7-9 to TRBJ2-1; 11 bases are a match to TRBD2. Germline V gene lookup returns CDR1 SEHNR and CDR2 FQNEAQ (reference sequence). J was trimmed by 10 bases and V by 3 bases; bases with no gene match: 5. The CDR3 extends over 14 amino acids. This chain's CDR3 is CASSFSSGRGEQFF. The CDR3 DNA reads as TGTGCCAGCAGCTTTAGTAGCGGGAGGGGCGAGCAGTTCTTC.

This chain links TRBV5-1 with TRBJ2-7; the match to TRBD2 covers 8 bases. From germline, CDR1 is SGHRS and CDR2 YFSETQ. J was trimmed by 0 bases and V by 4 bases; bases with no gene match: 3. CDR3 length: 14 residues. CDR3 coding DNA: TGCGCCAGCAGCCCGACTAGCGACTCCTACGAGCAGTACTTC. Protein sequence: CASSPTSDSYEQYF.

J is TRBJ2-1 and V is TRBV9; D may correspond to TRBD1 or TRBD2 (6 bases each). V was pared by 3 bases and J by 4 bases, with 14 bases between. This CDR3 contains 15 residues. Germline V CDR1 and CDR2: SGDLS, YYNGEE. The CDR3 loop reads CASSAPGAVYNEQFF. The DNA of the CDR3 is TGTGCCAGCAGCGCCCCGGGGGCGGTTTACAATGAGCAGTTCTTC.

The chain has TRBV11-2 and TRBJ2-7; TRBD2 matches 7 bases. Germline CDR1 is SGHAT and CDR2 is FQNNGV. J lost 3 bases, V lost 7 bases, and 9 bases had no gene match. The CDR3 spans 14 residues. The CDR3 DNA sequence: TGTGCCAGCAAACTAGCGCCCCTGAGCTACGAGCAGTACTTC. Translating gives CASKLAPLSYEQYF. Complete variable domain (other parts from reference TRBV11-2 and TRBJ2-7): EAGVAQSPRYKIIEKRQSVAFWCNPISGHATLYWYQQILGQGPKLLIQFQNNGVVDDSQLPKDRFSAERLKGVDSTLKIQPAKLEDSAVYLCASKLAPLSYEQYFGPGTRLTVT.

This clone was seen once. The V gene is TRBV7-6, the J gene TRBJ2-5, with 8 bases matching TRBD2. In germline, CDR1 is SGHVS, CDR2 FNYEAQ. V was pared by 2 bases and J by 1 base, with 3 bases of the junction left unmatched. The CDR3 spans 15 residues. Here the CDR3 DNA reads TGTGCCAGCAGCTTATATAGCGGGGCCCAAGAGACCCAGTACTTC. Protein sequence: CASSLYSGAQETQYF. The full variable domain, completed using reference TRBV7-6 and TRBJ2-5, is GAGVSQSPRYKVTKRGQDVALRCDPISGHVSLYWYRQALGQGPEFLTYFNYEAQQDKSGLPNDRFSAERPEGSISTLTIQRTEQRDSAMYRCASSLYSGAQETQYFGPGTRLLVL.

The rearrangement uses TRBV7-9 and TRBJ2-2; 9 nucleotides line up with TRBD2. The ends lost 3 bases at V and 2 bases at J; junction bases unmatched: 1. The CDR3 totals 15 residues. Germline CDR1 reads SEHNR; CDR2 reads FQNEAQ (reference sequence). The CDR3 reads CASSFSGSNTGELFF. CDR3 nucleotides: TGTGCCAGCAGCTTTAGCGGGAGCAACACCGGGGAGCTGTTTTTT. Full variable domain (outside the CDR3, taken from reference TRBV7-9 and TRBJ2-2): DTGVSQNPRHKITKRGQNVTFRCDPISEHNRLYWYRQTLGQGPEFLTYFQNEAQLEKSRLLSDRFSAERPKGSFSTLEIQRTEQGDSAMYLCASSFSGSNTGELFFGEGSRLTVL.